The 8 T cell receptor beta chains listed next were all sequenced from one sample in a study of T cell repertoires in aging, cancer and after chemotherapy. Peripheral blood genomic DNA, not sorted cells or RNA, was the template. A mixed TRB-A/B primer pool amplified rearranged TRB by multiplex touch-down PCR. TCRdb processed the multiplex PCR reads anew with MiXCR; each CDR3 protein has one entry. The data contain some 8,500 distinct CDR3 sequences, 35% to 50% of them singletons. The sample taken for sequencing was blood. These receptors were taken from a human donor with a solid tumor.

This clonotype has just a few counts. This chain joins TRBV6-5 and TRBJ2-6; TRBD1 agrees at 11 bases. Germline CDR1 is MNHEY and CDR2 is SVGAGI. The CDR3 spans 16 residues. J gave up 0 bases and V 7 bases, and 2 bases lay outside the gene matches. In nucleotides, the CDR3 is TGTGCCAGCACTGGGACAGGGGGCTCTGGGGCCAACGTCCTGACTTTC. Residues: CASTGTGGSGANVLTF.

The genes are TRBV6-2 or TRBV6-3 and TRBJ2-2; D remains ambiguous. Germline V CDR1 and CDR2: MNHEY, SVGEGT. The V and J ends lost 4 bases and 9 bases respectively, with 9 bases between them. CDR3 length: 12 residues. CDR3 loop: CASSSSVRELFF. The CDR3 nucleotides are TGTGCCAGCAGTTCCAGCGTCCGGGAGCTGTTTTTT.

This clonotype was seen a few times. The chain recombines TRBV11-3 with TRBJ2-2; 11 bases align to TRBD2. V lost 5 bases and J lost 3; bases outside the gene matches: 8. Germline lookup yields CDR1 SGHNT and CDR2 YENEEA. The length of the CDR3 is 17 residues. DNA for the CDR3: TGTGCCAGCAGCCACACCGGGACTAGCGGATACACCGGGGAGCTGTTTTTT. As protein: CASSHTGTSGYTGELFF.

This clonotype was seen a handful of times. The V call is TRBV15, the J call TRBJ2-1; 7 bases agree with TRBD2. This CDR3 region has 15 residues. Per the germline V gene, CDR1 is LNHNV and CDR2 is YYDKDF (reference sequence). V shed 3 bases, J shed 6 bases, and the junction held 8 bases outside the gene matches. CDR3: CATSSPPAGVNEQFF. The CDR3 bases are TGTGCCACCAGCAGCCCTCCCGCGGGGGTCAATGAGCAGTTCTTC.

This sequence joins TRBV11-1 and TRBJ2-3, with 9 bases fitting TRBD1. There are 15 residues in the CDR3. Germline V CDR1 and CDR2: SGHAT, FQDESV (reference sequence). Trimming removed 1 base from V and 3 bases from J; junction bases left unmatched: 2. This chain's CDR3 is CASSLGQGETDTQYF. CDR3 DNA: TGTGCCAGCAGCTTAGGACAGGGGGAGACAGATACGCAGTATTTT.

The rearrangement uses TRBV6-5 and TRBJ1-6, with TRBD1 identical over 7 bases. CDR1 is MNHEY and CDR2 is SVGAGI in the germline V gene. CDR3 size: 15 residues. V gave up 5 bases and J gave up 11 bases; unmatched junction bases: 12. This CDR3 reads CASSALGRGDTPLHF. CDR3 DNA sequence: TGTGCCAGCAGTGCTTTGGGCAGGGGGGACACACCCCTCCACTTT.

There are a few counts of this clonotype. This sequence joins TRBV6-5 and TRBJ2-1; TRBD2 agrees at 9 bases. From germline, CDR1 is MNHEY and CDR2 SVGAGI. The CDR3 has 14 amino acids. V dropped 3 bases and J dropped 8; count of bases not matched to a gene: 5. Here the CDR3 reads CASSYGTSRDEQFF. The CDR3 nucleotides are TGTGCCAGCAGTTATGGGACTAGCCGAGATGAGCAGTTCTTC.

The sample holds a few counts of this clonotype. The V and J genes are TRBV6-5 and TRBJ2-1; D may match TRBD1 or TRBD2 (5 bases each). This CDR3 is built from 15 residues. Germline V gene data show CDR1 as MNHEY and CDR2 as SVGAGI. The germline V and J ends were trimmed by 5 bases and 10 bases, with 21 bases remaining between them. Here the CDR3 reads CASSVGPATRKEQFF. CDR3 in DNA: TGTGCCAGCAGTGTGGGACCGGCAACCAGAAAAGAGCAGTTCTTC.